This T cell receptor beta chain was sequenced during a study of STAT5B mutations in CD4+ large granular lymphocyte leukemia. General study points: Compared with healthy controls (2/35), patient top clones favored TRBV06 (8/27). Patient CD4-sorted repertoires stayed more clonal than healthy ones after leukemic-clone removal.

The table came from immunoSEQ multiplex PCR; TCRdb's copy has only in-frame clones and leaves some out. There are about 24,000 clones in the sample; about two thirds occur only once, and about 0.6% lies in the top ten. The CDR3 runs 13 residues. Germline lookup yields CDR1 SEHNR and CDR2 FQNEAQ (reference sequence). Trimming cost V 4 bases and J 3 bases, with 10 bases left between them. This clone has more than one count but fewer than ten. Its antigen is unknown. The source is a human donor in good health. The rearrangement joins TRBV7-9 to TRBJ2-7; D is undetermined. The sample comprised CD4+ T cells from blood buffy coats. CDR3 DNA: TGTGCCAGCAGCTCGTACACGGACTACGAGCAGTACTTC. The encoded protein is CASSSYTDYEQYF.